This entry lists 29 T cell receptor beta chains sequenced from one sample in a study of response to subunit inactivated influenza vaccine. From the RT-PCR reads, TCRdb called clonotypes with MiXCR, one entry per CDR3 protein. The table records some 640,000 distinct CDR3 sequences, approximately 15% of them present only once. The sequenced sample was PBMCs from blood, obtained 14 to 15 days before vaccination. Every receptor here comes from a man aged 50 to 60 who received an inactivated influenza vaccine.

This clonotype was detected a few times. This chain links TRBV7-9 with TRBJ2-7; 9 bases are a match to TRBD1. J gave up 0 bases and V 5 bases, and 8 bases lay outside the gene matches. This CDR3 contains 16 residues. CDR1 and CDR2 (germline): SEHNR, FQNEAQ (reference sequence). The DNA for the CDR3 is TGTGCCAGCAGCATCTACCGGGACAGGGCCTCCTACGAGCAGTACTTC. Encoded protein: CASSIYRDRASYEQYF.

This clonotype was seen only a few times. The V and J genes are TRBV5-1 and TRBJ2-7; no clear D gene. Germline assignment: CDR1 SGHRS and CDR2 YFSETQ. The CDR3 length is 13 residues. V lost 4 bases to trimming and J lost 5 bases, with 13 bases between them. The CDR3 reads CASSATSNDEQYF. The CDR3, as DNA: TGCGCCAGCAGCGCTACCTCGAATGACGAGCAGTACTTC.

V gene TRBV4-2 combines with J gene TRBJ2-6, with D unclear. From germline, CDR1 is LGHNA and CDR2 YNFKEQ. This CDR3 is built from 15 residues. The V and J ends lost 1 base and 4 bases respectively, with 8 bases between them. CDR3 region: CASSQVVPGANVLTF. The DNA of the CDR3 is TGTGCCAGCAGCCAAGTGGTACCCGGGGCCAACGTCCTGACTTTC.

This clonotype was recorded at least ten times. Written as DNA, the CDR3 is TGTGCCAGCACCTCCTTTGGGGGGACCGGGGAGCTGTTTTTT. Its protein product is CASTSFGGTGELFF. V and J are TRBV7-2 and TRBJ2-2; D possibly corresponds to TRBD2 (6 bases). The CDR3 totals 14 residues. The V gene's germline CDR1 is SGHTA and CDR2 FQGNSA. V was clipped by 7 bases and J by 5 bases, with 14 bases between them. Variable domain in full (rest from reference TRBV7-2 and TRBJ2-2): GAGVSQSPSNKVTEKGKDVELRCDPISGHTALYWYRQSLGQGLEFLIYFQGNSAPDKSGLPSDRFSAERTGGSVSTLTIQRTQQEDSAVYLCASTSFGGTGELFFGEGSRLTVL.

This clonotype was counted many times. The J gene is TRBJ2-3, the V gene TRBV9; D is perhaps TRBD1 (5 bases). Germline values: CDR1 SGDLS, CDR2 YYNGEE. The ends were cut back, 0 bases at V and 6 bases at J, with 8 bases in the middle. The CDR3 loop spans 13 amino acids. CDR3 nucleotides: TGTGCCAGCAGCGTAGAAGGGGCGGATACGCAGTATTTT. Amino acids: CASSVEGADTQYF.

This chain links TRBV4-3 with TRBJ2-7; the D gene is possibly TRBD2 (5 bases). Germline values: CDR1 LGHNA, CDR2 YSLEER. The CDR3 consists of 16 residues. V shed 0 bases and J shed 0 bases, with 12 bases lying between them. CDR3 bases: TGCGCCAGCAGCCAAGACCCTAACCGGGACTCCTACGAGCAGTACTTC. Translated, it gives CASSQDPNRDSYEQYF.

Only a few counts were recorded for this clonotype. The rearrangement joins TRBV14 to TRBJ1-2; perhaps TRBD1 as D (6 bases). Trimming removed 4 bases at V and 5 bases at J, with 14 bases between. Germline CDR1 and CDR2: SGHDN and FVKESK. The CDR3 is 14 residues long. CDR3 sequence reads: CASSRGGGRYGYTF. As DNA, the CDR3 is TGTGCCAGCAGCCGAGGGGGGGGGCGTTATGGCTACACCTTC.

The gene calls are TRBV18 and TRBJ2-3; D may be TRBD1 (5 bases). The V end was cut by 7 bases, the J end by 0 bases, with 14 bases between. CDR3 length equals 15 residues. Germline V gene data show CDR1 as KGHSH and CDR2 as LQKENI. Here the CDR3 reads CASLPVTGSTDTQYF. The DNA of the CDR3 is TGTGCCAGCTTACCGGTAACAGGAAGCACAGATACGCAGTATTTT. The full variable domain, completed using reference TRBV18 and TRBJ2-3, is NAGVMQNPRHLVRRRGQEARLRCSPMKGHSHVYWYRQLPEEGLKFMVYLQKENIIDESGMPKERFSAEFPKEGPSILRIQQVVRGDSAAYFCASLPVTGSTDTQYFGPGTRLTVL.

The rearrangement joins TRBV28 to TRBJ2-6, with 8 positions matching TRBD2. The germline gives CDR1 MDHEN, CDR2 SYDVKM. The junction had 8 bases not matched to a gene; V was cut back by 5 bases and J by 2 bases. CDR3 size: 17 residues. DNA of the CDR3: TGTGCCAGCAGTCAAAGAGCGGGAGTAACTGGGGCCAACGTCCTGACTTTC. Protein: CASSQRAGVTGANVLTF.

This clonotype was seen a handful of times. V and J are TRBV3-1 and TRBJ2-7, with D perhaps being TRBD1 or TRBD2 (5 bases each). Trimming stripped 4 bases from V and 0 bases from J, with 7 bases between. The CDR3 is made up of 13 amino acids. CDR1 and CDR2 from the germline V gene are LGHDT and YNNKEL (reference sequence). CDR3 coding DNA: TGTGCCAGCAGCCCCGGGGCCTCCTACGAGCAGTACTTC. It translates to CASSPGASYEQYF.

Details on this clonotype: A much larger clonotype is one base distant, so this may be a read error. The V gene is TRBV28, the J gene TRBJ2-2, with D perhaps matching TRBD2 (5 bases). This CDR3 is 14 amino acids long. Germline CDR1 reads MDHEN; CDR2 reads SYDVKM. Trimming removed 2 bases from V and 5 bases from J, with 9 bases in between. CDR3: CASSLTRRTGELFF. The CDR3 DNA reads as TGTGCCAGCAGTTTAACCAGGAGGACCGGGGAGCTGTTTTTT.

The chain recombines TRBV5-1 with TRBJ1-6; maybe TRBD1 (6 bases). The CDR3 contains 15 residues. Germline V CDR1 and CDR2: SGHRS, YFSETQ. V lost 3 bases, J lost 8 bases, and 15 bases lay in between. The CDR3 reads CASSWLQGGDSPLHF. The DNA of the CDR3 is TGCGCCAGCAGCTGGTTACAGGGAGGGGATTCACCCCTCCACTTT.

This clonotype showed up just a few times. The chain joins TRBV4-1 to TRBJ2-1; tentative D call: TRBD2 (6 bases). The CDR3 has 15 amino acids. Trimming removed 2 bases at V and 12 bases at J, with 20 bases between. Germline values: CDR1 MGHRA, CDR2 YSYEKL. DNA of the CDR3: TGCGCCAGCAGCCAAATGACAGTGGGGGACTCGAGGCAGTTCTTC. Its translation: CASSQMTVGDSRQFF.

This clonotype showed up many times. The CDR3 DNA sequence: TGCGCCAGCAGCTCAGGGACAGGGGCCCATGGCTACACCTTC. Protein sequence: CASSSGTGAHGYTF. This sequence joins TRBV5-1 and TRBJ1-2; 10 positions match TRBD1. The CDR3 runs 14 residues. Losses at the gene ends were 3 bases for V and 6 bases for J; bases not matched to a gene: 5. Looked up from germline, CDR1 is SGHRS and CDR2 is YFSETQ.

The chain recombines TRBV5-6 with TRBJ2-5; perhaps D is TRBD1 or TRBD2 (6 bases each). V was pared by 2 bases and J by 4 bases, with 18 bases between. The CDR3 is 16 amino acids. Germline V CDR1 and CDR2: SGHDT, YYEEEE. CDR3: CASSLGGYEGGETQYF. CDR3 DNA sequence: TGTGCCAGCAGCTTAGGGGGATACGAGGGAGGAGAGACCCAGTACTTC.

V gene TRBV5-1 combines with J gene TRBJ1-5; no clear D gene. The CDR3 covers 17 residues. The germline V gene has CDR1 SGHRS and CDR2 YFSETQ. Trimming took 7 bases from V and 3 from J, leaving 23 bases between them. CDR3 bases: TGCGCCAGCTTGCGGAGGATACCGAGCAATCACAATCAGCCCCAGCATTTT. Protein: CASLRRIPSNHNQPQHF.

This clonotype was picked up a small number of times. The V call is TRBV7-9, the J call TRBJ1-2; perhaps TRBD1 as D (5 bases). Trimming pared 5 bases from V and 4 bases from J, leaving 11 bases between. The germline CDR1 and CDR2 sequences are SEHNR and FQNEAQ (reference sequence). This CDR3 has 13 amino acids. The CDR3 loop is CASSLEGFYGYTF. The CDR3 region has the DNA TGTGCCAGCAGCCTGGAGGGGTTCTATGGCTACACCTTC.

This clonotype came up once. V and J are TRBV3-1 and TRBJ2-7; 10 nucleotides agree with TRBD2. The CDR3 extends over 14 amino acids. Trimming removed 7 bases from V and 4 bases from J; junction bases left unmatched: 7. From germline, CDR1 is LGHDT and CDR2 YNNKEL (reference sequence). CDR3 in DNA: TGTGCCAGCACCCAGGGTAGCGGGAGGTACGAGCAGTACTTC. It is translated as CASTQGSGRYEQYF.

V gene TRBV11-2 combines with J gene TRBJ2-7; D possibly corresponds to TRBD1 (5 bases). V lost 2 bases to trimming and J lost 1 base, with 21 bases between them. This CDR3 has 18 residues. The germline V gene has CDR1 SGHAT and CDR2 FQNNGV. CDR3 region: CASSLSRGLYPSSYEQYF. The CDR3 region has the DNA TGTGCCAGCAGCTTATCAAGGGGATTATACCCCTCATCCTACGAGCAGTACTTC.

The CDR3 DNA sequence: TGTGCCAGCAGCTTAGAGGTGGGGTTAGTGTACTTC. Protein: CASSLEVGLVYF. The chain is built from TRBV7-2 and TRBJ2-4; D gene uncertain. Trimming cost V 1 base and J 15 bases, with 13 bases left between them. Germline loops: CDR1 SGHTA, CDR2 FQGNSA. The CDR3 loop spans 12 amino acids.

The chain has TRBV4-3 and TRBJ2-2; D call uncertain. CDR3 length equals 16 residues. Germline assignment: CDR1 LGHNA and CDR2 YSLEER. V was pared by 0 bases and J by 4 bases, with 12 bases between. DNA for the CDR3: TGCGCCAGCAGCCAAGAAGGCAGGAGTACCACCGGGGAGCTGTTTTTT. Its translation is CASSQEGRSTTGELFF.

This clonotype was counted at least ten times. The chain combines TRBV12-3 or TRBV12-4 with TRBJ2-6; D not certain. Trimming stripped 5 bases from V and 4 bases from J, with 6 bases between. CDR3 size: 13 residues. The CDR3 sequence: CASSNLGANVLTF. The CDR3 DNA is TGTGCCAGCAGTAACTTAGGGGCCAACGTCCTGACTTTC.

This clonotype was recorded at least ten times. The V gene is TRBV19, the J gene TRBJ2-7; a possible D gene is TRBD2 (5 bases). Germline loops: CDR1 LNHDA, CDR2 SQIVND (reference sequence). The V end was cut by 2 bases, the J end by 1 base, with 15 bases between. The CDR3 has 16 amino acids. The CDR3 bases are TGTGCCAGTAGTATAATAGGGATGAGCGGTTCCTACGAGCAGTACTTC. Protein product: CASSIIGMSGSYEQYF.

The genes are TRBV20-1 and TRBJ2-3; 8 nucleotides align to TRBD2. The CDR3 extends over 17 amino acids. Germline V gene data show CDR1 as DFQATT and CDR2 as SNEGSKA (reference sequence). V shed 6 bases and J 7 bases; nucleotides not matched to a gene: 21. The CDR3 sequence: CSAKSIFGRAVINTQYF. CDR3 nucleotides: TGCAGTGCGAAATCAATTTTCGGGAGGGCCGTTATTAATACGCAGTATTTT.

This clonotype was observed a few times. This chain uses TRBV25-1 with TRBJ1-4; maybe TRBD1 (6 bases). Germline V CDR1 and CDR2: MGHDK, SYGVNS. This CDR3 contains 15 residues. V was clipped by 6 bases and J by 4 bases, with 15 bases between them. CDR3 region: CASSGGRANNEKLFF. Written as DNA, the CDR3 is TGTGCCAGCAGCGGGGGCCGGGCCAATAATGAAAAACTGTTTTTT.

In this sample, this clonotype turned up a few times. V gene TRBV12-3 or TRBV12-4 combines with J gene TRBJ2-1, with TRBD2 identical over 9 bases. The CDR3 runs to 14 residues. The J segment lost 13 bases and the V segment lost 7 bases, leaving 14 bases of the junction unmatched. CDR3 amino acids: CASNQQGSGGDQFF. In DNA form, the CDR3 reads TGTGCCAGCAATCAGCAGGGTAGCGGGGGTGATCAGTTCTTC.

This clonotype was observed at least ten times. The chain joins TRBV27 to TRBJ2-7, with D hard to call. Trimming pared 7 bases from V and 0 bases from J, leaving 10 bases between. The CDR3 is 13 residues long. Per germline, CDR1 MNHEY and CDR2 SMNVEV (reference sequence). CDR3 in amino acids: CASKRRSSYEQYF. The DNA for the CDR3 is TGTGCCAGCAAGCGCAGGTCCTCCTACGAGCAGTACTTC.

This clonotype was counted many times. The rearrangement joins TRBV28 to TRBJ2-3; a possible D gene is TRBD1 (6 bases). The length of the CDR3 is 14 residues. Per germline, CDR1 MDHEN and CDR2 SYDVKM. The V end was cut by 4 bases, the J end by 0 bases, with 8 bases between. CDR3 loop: CASSYRVSTDTQYF. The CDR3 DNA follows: TGTGCCAGCAGTTACAGGGTTAGCACAGATACGCAGTATTTT. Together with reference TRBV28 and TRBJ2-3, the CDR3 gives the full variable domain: DVKVTQSSRYLVKRTGEKVFLECVQDMDHENMFWYRQDPGLGLRLIYFSYDVKMKEKGDIPEGYSVSREKKERFSLILESASTNQTSMYLCASSYRVSTDTQYFGPGTRLTVL.

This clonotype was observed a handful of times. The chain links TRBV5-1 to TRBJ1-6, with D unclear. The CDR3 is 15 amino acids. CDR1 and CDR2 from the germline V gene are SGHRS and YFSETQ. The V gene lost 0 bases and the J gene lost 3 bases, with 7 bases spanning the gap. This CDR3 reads CASSLEFHYNSPLHF. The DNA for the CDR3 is TGCGCCAGCAGCTTGGAATTCCACTATAATTCACCCCTCCACTTT.